This passage covers 14 T cell receptor beta chains from one sample sequenced in a study of T cell changes during pregnancy in multiple sclerosis. This table comes from immunoSEQ multiplex PCR, and its TCRdb copy is limited to in-frame clones, with some not included. The repertoire consists of roughly 32,000 clones, with around nine tenths occurring once and the leading ten covering around 3.3%. This sample comprised CD8+ T cells from peripheral blood mononuclear cells, obtained in the third trimester of pregnancy. These receptors were taken from a female donor with multiple sclerosis, enrolled in a pregnancy study.

J is TRBJ2-5 and V is TRBV19, with 13 positions matching TRBD2. The junction had 11 bases not matched to a gene; V was cut back by 5 bases and J by 5 bases. CDR3 length: 17 residues. Germline assignment: CDR1 LNHDA and CDR2 SQIVND (reference sequence). The chain's CDR3 is CASSGRTSGGFGETQYF. DNA of the CDR3: TGTGCCAGTAGTGGCCGGACTAGCGGGGGATTTGGGGAGACCCAGTACTTC.

This chain links TRBV29-1 with TRBJ2-5; 12 bases align to TRBD2. The better agreement between TRBJ2-7 and the DNA end casts doubt on the J call. The germline CDR1 and CDR2 sequences are SQVTM and ANQGSEA. This CDR3 contains 16 residues. CDR3 sequence: CSVALPASGGAYEQYF. The DNA of the CDR3 is TGCAGCGTTGCCCTCCCGGCTAGCGGGGGGGCCTACGAGCAGTACTTC.

The rearrangement links TRBV7-3 to TRBJ2-2; D perhaps matches TRBD2 (5 bases). Germline-derived CDR1 and CDR2 are SGHTA and FQGTGA. This CDR3 has 12 amino acids. V dropped 5 bases and J dropped 6 bases, with 7 bases sitting between them. CDR3 bases: TGTGCCAGCAGCGGGAGTCCCGGGGAGCTGTTTTTT. Its protein is CASSGSPGELFF.

The chain joins TRBV11-2 to TRBJ1-2; the match to TRBD1 covers 10 bases. The CDR3 is made up of 16 amino acids. Germline lookup yields CDR1 SGHAT and CDR2 FQNNGV. The V and J ends lost 5 bases and 3 bases, in that order; junction bases with no gene match: 9. The CDR3 DNA is TGTGCCAGCAGCCAAGACCGACAGGGGGCAGACTATGGCTACACCTTC. Translated, it gives CASSQDRQGADYGYTF.

This clone has only one observation. The rearrangement joins TRBV5-4 to TRBJ2-1; 12 bases line up with TRBD2. CDR1 and CDR2 from the germline V gene are SGHNT and YYREEE (reference sequence). This CDR3 region has 15 residues. Germline trimming cut 5 bases from V and 7 bases from J; bases unmatched to any gene: 7. The CDR3 sequence is CASSLLAGGPNEQFF. The CDR3 DNA reads TGTGCCAGCAGTTTACTAGCGGGGGGCCCAAATGAGCAGTTCTTC. The entire variable domain, with the rest obtained from reference TRBV5-4 and TRBJ2-1, is as follows: ETGVTQSPTHLIKTRGQQVTLRCSSQSGHNTVSWYQQALGQGPQFIFQYYREEENGRGNFPPRFSGLQFPNYSSELNVNALELDDSALYLCASSLLAGGPNEQFFGPGTRLTVL.

This clone is a singleton in its sample. The V and J genes are TRBV4-3 and TRBJ1-5; D uncertain. The CDR3 is 16 amino acids. V lost 0 bases to trimming and J lost 2 bases, with 11 bases between them. Germline V gives CDR1 LGHNA, CDR2 YSLEER. CDR3 nucleotide sequence: TGCGCCAGCAGCCAAGATAGAAGTGGTCGCAATCAGCCCCAGCATTTT. Its protein product is CASSQDRSGRNQPQHF.

This clone came up once. The rearrangement uses TRBV23-1 and TRBJ1-1; D remains unclear. TRBV23-1 is classed as an ORF, of uncertain function. There are 18 residues in the CDR3. The ends were cut back, 0 bases at V and 3 bases at J, with 20 bases in the middle. CDR3 loop: CASSQSKERCSKDTEAFF. For the CDR3, the DNA is TGCGCCAGCAGTCAATCGAAGGAGAGGTGTAGTAAGGACACTGAAGCTTTCTTT.

J is TRBJ1-3 and V is TRBV9; no clear D. Between the trimmed V and J ends, which lost 4 bases and 4 bases, there was a span of 12 bases. Germline lookup yields CDR1 SGDLS and CDR2 YYNGEE. This CDR3 has 14 residues. The CDR3 DNA sequence: TGTGCCAGCAGCCCAAGGACGGGGGGAAACACCATATATTTT. As protein: CASSPRTGGNTIYF.

The J gene is TRBJ1-4, the V gene TRBV7-3; TRBD1 might be the D (5 bases). The CDR3 contains 15 residues. Per germline, CDR1 SGHTA and CDR2 FQGTGA. V was shortened by 2 bases and J by 4 bases, with 11 bases between the two germline ends. The CDR3 DNA follows: TGTGCCAGCAGCTTACATGGGGGGGATAATGAAAAACTGTTTTTT. Amino acids: CASSLHGGDNEKLFF.

The J gene is TRBJ2-7, the V gene TRBV27; 9 positions match TRBD2. The trim removed 3 bases at V and 4 bases at J, leaving 4 bases unmatched. Germline V gene lookup returns CDR1 MNHEY and CDR2 SMNVEV (reference sequence). The CDR3 has 14 amino acids. Here the CDR3 reads CASSLGLAAYEQYF. DNA for the CDR3: TGTGCCAGCAGTTTGGGACTAGCCGCGTACGAGCAGTACTTC.

The chain employs TRBV7-9 and TRBJ2-7; the D is unclear. V lost 5 bases, J lost 2 bases, and 13 bases lay in between. Looked up from germline, CDR1 is SEHNR and CDR2 is FQNEAQ (reference sequence). This CDR3 comprises 14 residues. The CDR3 loop is CASSPSRETYEQYF. For the CDR3, the DNA is TGTGCCAGCAGCCCCTCTAGAGAAACCTACGAGCAGTACTTC.

The rearrangement joins TRBV7-2 to TRBJ2-2; maybe TRBD2 (5 bases). The germline V gene encodes CDR1 SGHTA and CDR2 FQGNSA. The V gene lost 1 base and the J gene lost 7 bases, with 10 bases spanning the gap. The CDR3 runs to 14 residues. CDR3 coding DNA: TGTGCCAGCAGCTTAGGAGGGCCGAGCGGGGAGCTGTTTTTT. Its translation: CASSLGGPSGELFF.

The rearrangement links TRBV7-8 to TRBJ2-5; 7 nucleotides line up with TRBD1. The V segment lost 7 bases and the J segment 1 base; nucleotides outside the gene matches: 9. Germline lookup yields CDR1 SGHVS and CDR2 FQNEAQ. The length of the CDR3 is 15 residues. The CDR3 bases are TGTGCCAGCACCAAAGCCCGACAGGGCCAAGAGACCCAGTACTTC. Its translation: CASTKARQGQETQYF.

This clone showed up just once. J is TRBJ2-7 and V is TRBV7-2, with D possibly TRBD1 on 5 matching bases. Germline CDR1 and CDR2: SGHTA and FQGNSA. The CDR3 contains 12 residues. Between the trimmed V and J ends, which lost 7 bases and 1 base, there was a span of 8 bases. Written as DNA, the CDR3 is TGTGCCAGCACCCCAGGGTCCTACGAGCAGTACTTC. As protein: CASTPGSYEQYF.